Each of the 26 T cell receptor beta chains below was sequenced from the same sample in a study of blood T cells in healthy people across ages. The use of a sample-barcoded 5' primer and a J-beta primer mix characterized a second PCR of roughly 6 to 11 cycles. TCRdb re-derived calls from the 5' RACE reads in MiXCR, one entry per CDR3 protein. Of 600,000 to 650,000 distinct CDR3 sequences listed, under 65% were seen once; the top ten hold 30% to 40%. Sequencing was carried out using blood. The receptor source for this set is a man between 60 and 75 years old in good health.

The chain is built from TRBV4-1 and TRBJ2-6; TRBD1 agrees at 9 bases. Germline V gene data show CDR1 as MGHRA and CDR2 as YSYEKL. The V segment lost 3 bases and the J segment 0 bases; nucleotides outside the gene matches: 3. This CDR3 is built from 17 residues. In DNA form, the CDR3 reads TGCGCCAGCAGCCAGGGACAGGGCAGCTCTGGGGCCAACGTCCTGACTTTC. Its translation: CASSQGQGSSGANVLTF.

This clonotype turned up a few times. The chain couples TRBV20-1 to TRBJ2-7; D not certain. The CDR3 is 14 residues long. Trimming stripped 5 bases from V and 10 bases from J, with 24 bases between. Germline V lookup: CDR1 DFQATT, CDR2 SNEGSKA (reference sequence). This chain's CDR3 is CSASSLRIQETQYF. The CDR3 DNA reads TGCAGTGCTTCCTCCTTACGGATCCAAGAGACTCAGTACTTC.

CDR3 protein: CASSEGRGGGVVYEQYF. CDR3 nucleotides: TGTGCCAGCAGTGAGGGCAGGGGTGGGGGGGTAGTTTACGAGCAGTACTTC. The V and J genes are TRBV6-1 and TRBJ2-4; the D gene is possibly TRBD2 (7 bases). The end of the DNA fits TRBJ2-7 better, so the J call may be wrong. This CDR3 is 17 amino acids long. Looked up from germline, CDR1 is MNHNS and CDR2 is SASEGT.

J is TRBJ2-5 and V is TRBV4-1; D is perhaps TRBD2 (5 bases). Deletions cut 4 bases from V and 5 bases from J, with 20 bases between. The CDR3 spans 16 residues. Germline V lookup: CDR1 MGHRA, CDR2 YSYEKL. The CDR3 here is CASSPLAGGLGETQYF. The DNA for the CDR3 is TGCGCCAGCAGCCCCCTTGCGGGCGGGTTAGGTGAGACCCAGTACTTC.

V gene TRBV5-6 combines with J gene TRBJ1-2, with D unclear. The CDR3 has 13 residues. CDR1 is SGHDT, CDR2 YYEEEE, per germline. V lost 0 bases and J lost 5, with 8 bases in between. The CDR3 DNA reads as TGTGCCAGCAGCTTGGAACAAATTTATGGCTACACCTTC. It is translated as CASSLEQIYGYTF. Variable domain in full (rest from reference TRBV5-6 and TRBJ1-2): DAGVTQSPTHLIKTRGQQVTLRCSPKSGHDTVSWYQQALGQGPQFIFQYYEEEERQRGNFPDRFSGHQFPNYSSELNVNALLLGDSALYLCASSLEQIYGYTFGSGTRLTVV.

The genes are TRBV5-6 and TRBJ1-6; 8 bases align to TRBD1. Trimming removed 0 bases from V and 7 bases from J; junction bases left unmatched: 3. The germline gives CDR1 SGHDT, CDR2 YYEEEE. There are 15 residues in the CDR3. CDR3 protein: CASSLGQGRNSPLHF. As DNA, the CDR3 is TGTGCCAGCAGCTTGGGACAGGGGAGGAATTCACCCCTCCACTTT.

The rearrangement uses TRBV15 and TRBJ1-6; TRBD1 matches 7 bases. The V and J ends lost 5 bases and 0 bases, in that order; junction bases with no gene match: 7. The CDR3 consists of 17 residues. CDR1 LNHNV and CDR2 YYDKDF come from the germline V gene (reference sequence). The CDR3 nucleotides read TGTGCCACCAGCGGGACAGCGCAAAGCTCCTATAATTCACCCCTCCACTTT. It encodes CATSGTAQSSYNSPLHF.

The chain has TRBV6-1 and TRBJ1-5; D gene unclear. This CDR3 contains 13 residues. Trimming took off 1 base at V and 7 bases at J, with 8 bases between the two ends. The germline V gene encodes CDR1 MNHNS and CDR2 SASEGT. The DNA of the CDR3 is TGTGCCAGCAGTGAAGTGGGGAGGCAGCCCCAGCATTTT. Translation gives CASSEVGRQPQHF.

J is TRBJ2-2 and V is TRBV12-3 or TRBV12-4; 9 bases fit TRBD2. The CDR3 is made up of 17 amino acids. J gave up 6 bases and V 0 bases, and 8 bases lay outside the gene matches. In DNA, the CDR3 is TGTGCCAGCAGTTTAGCGCAGGCGGGGGGGCTTTCCGGGGAGCTGTTTTTT. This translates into CASSLAQAGGLSGELFF.

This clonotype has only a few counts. The CDR3: CASSDQLETQYF. The CDR3, as DNA: TGCGCCAGCAGTGATCAGTTGGAGACCCAGTACTTC. This chain joins TRBV10-2 and TRBJ2-5; D is ambiguous. There are 12 residues in the CDR3. The V gene lost 3 bases and the J gene lost 5 bases, with 7 bases spanning the gap. The germline gives CDR1 WSHSY, CDR2 SAAADI.

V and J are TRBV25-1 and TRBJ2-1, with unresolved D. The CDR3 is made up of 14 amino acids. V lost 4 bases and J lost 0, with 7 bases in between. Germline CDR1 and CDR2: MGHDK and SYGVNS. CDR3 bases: TGTGCCAGCAGTGGGCCGGGCTCCTACAATGAGCAGTTCTTC. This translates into CASSGPGSYNEQFF.

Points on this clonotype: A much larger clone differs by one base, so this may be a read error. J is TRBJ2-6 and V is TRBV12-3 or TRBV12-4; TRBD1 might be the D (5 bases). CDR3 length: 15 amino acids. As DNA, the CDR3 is TGTGCCAGCAGTCCCCCGAGCTCTGGGGCCAACGTCCCGACTTTC. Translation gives CASSPPSSGANVPTF.

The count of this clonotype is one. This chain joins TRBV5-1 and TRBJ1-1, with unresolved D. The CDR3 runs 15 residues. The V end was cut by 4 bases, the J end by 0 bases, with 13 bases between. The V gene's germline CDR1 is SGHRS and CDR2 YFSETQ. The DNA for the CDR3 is TGCGCCAGCAGCCTCCGGACGGGAATGAACACTGAAGCTTTCTTT. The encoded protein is CASSLRTGMNTEAFF.

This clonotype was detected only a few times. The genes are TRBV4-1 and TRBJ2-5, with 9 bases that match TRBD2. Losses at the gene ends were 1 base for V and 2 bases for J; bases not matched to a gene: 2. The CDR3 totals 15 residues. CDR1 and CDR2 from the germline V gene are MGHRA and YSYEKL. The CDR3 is CASSQALAGQETQYF. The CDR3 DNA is TGCGCCAGCAGCCAAGCGCTAGCGGGACAAGAGACCCAGTACTTC.

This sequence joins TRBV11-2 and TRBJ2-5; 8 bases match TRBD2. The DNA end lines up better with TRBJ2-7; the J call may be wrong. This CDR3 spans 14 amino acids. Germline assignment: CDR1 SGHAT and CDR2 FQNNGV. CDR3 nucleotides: TGTGCCAGCAGCCAAGGGACTAGAATCACCGAGCAGTACTTC. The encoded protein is CASSQGTRITEQYF.

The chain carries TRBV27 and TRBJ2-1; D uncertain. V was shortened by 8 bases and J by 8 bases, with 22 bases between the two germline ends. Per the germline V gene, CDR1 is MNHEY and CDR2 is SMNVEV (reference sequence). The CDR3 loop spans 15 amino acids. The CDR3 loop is CASALRFQLKDEQFF. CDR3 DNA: TGTGCCAGCGCGCTGAGGTTCCAATTAAAGGATGAGCAGTTCTTC.

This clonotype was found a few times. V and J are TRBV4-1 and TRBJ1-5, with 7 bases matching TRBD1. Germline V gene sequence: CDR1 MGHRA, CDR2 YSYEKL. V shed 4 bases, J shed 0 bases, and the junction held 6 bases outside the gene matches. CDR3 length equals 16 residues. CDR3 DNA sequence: TGCGCCAGCAGCCCCGGGACAGCTCATAGCAATCAGCCCCAGCATTTT. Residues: CASSPGTAHSNQPQHF.

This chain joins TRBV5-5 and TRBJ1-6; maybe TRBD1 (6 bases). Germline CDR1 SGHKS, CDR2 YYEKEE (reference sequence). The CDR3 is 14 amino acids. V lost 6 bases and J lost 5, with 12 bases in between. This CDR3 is CASNRDTNNSPLHF. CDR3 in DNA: TGTGCCAGCAACCGGGACACGAATAATTCACCCCTCCACTTT.

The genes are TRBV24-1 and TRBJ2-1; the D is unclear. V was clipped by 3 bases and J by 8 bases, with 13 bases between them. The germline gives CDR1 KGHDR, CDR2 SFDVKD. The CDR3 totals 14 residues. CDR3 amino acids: CATSDPGRQDEQFF. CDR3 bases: TGTGCCACCAGTGATCCCGGTAGGCAGGATGAGCAGTTCTTC.

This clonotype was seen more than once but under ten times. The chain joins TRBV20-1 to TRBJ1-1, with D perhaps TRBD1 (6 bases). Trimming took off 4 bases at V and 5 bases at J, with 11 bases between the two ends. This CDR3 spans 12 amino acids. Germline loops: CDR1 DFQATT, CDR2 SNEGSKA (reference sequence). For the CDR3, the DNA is TGCAGTGCTACAGGGGAGGGGACTGAAGCTTTCTTT. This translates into CSATGEGTEAFF.

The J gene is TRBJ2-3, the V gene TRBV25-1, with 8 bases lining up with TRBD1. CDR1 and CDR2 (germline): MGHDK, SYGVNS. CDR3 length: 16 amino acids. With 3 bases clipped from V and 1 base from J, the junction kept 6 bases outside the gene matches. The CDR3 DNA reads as TGTGCCAGCAGTGACCCGACAGGGGTTGGCACAGATACGCAGTATTTT. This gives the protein CASSDPTGVGTDTQYF.

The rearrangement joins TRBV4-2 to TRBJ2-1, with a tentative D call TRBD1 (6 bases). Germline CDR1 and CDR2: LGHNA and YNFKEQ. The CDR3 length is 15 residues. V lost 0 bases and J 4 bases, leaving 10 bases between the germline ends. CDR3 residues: CASSQDRGEYNEQFF. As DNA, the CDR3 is TGTGCCAGCAGCCAAGACAGGGGAGAATACAATGAGCAGTTCTTC.

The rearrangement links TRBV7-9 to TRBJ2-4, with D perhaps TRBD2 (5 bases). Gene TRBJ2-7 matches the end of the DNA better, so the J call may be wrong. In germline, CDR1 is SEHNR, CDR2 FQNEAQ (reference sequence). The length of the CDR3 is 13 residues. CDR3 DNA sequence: TGTGCCAGCAGCTTAGCAGGGAGCGACGAGCAGTACTTC. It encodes CASSLAGSDEQYF.

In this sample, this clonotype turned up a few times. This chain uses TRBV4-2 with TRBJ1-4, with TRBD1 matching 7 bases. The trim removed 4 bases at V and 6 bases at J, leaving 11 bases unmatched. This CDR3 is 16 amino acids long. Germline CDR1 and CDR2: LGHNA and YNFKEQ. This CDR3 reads CASSPDVGRGYEKLFF. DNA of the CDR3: TGTGCCAGCAGCCCAGACGTAGGCAGGGGGTATGAAAAACTGTTTTTT.

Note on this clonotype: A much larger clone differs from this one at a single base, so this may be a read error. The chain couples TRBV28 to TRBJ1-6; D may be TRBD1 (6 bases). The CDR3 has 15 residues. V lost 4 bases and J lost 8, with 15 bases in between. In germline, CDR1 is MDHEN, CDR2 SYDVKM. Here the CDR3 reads CASSSGQRGYSPLHF. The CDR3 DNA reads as TGTGCCAGCAGTTCTGGACAGAGGGGATATTCACCCCTCCACTTT.

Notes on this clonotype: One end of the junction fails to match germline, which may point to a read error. This CDR3 reads CSEGSSYNEQFF. The CDR3 DNA sequence: TGCAGCGAGGGGAGCTCCTACAACGAGCAGTTCTTC. The J gene is TRBJ2-1, the V gene TRBV20-1, with D perhaps TRBD1 or TRBD2 (5 bases each). This CDR3 contains 12 residues. Germline CDR1 is DFQATT and CDR2 is SNEGSKA (reference sequence).